This TCR beta chain was recovered during a study of shared clonotypes between healthy human individuals. Background on the study: Three CD4 naive, three CD4 memory, two CD8 naive and one CD8 memory plate were used per donor. Broader study findings: Clonotypes which were not shared had lower generation probabilities than clonotypes that all four donors shared.

Only in-frame clones appear in the TCRdb table, and some are missing; sequencing was by immunoSEQ multiplex PCR. The top ten clones hold around 0.4% of a sample with about 2.4 million clones, roughly 93% of them seen once. After removal of 6 bases from V and 5 bases from J, the junction contained 7 bases not matched to a gene. Germline V CDR1 and CDR2: SNHLY, FYNNEI. The CDR3 loop spans 15 amino acids. As for this clone: The antigen is not known.

The chain has TRBV2 and TRBJ2-3; 11 nucleotides align to TRBD2. Material: naive CD4+ T cells from PBMCs. Subset indicated: CD45RA+ positively selected. This TCR came from a man aged 18 to 35 in good health. Some clones in this sample may be carry-over from other donors' samples. CDR3 amino acids: CASRLLAGGIDTQYF. In DNA, the CDR3 is TGTGCCAGCAGGTTGCTAGCGGGAGGTATAGATACGCAGTATTTT.